This T cell receptor (beta chain) was identified during a study of blood T cell repertoires in COVID-19. Study overall: From the United States, Italy and Spain came samples of acute and convalescent COVID-19.

The data were produced by immunoSEQ multiplex PCR, yet TCRdb's version contains in-frame clones alone and is incomplete. This sample has 150,000 or so clones, with about 89% found just once. The CDR3 totals 13 residues. V was pared by 10 bases and J by 0 bases, with 4 bases of the junction left unmatched. Per germline, CDR1 MNHEY and CDR2 SVGAGI. The TCR comes from a man aged 60 to 69 with COVID-19, enrolled during active disease. This rearrangement joins TRBV6-5 to TRBJ2-7, with 9 bases matching TRBD2. Sequenced material: peripheral blood. As DNA, the CDR3 is TGTGCCACCAGACTAGCGGACTCCTACGAGCAGTACTTC. The encoded protein is CATRLADSYEQYF.